This T cell receptor (delta chain) came from a study of Vδ1+ human thymocytes. This CDR3 spans 20 amino acids. Germline CDR1 reads TSWWSYY; CDR2 reads QGS. Germline trimming cut 4 bases from V and 1 base from J; bases unmatched to any gene: 21. Note on this clone: Its antigen is not known.

The template was reverse-transcribed extracted RNA. The CDR3 regions were amplified by multiplex PCR from V-gene primers to a constant-region primer. TCRdb redid clone calling on the multiplex PCR reads using CATT. The table shows over 65,000 delta-chain clones, with around 30% occurring only once. Study-level findings and limits: Thymic TRG and TRD repertoires appeared highly polyclonal, with Gaussian CDR3 length distributions. Approximately 20% of thymic delta-chain sequences were Vdelta2, with few Vdelta3, unlike blood Vdelta1+ controls.

V and J are TRDV1 and TRDJ1; 7 nucleotides align to TRDD3. The material sequenced was Vdelta1+ gamma-delta thymocytes from the thymus. Subset: FACS-sorted CD3+ TCRalphabeta- TCRVdelta1+ TCRVdelta2- thymocytes. This clonotype was obtained from a boy younger than two who had congenital heart surgery. The CDR3 region has the DNA TGTGCTCTTGGGGGACCTACTGGGGCTGGGAATTCTCGATCCACCGATAAACTCATCTTT. Translation gives CALGGPTGAGNSRSTDKLIF.